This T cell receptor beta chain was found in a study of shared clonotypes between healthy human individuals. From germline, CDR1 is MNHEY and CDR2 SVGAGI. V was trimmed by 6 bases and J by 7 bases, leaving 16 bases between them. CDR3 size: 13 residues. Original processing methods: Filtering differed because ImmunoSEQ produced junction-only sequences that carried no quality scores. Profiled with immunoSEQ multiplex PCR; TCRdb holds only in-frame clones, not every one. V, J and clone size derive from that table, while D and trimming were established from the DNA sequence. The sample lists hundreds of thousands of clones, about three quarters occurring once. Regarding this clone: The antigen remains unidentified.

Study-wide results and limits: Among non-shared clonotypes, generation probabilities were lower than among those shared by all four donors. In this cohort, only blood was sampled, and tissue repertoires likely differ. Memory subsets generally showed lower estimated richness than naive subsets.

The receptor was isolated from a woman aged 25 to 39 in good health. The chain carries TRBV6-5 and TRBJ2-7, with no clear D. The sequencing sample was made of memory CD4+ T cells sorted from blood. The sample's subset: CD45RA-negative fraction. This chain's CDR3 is CASRDRPAGEQYF. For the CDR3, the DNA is TGTGCCAGCAGGGATCGACCCGCTGGGGAGCAGTACTTC.